This TCR beta chain was observed in a study of T cell responses to AZD1222 COVID-19 vaccine. The protocol was immunoSEQ multiplex PCR, while the TCRdb copy is restricted to in-frame clones and leaves out a portion. The table has some 97,000 clones, roughly 89% seen once. V lost 5 bases and J lost 2; bases outside the gene matches: 3. The CDR3 is 14 residues long. CDR1 and CDR2 (germline): SGHAT, FQNNGV. This TCR was recovered from an adult in good health. This chain links TRBV11-2 with TRBJ1-5, with TRBD1 matching 7 bases. Specimen: peripheral blood, collected on day 0 of AZD1222 vaccination. The CDR3 reads CASSRDRGNQPQHF. CDR3 bases: TGTGCCAGCAGCCGCGACAGGGGCAATCAGCCCCAGCATTTT.